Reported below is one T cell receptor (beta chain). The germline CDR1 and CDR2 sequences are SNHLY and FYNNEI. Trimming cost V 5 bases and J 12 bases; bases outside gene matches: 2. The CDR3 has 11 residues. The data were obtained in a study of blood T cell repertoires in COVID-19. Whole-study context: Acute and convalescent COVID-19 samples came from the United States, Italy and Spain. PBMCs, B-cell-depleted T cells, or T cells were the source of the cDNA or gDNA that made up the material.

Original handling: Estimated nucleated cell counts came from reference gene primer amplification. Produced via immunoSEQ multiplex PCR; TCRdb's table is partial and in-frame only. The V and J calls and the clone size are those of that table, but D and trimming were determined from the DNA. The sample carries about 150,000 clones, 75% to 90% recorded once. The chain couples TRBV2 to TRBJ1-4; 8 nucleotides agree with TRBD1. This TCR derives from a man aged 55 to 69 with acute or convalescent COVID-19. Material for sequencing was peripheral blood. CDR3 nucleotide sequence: TGTGCCAGCAGTCCGACAGGGGAACTGTTTTTT. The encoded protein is CASSPTGELFF.